This note documents a single TCR beta chain sequence. The antigen remains unidentified. The CDR3 sequence is 15 residues long. In germline, CDR1 is SGHTA, CDR2 FQGNSA. Trimming at V came to 7 bases and at J to 2 bases, leaving 9 bases not matched to a gene. These data belong to a study of cytomegalovirus exposure and HLA in healthy donors. Findings and caveats of the study: It was only CMV serostatus that was available as immune exposure information.

With 60 Vbeta and 13 Jbeta primers, the PCR was carried out. Clones were read by immunoSEQ multiplex PCR, and TCRdb kept only the in-frame ones, dropping some. The sample holds about 70,000 clones, roughly 71% seen once. Sequencing used PBMCs. This rearrangement joins TRBV7-2 to TRBJ2-3; 7 bases are shared with TRBD2. This clonotype was sampled from a woman aged 55-70 years in good health and CMV-seropositive. CDR3 protein: CASTRSSGPTDTQYF. As DNA, the CDR3 is TGTGCCAGCACCCGCTCTAGCGGACCCACAGATACGCAGTATTTT.